One TCR beta chain is described in this entry. This sample stems from a study of graft-versus-host responses after intestinal transplantation. General study results and limits: Recipient marrow held GvH clones, some first seen in ileum or blood.

Plated together were some 200,000 CFSE-labeled responder cells and some 200,000 irradiated, violet-dye-labeled stimulator cells. Measured with immunoSEQ multiplex PCR; TCRdb has only the in-frame clones, and not every one. The table lists 20,000 to 25,000 clones, 50% to 60% of them singletons. This receptor was identified in a human patient who received an intestinal transplant. Sample: alloreactive CD4+ T cells from a mixed lymphocyte reaction culture, taken before intestinal transplant. Noted subset: CFSE-low proliferating T cells sorted from approximately six-day pre-transplant mixed lymphocyte reaction (GvH or HvG direction).

CDR3: CSVSENRGIELFF. The CDR3 DNA follows: TGCAGCGTCAGCGAGAACCGGGGGATTGAACTGTTTTTT. The chain carries TRBV29-1 and TRBJ1-4; a possible D gene is TRBD1 (5 bases). The CDR3 is made up of 13 amino acids. Trimming took 6 bases from V and 12 from J, leaving 20 bases between them. CDR1 and CDR2 (germline): SQVTM, ANQGSEA.